This TCR beta chain was retrieved from a study of a mutant IDH1 vaccine in newly diagnosed glioma. Study background: Patients, over weeks 1, 3, 5, 7, 11, 15, 19 and 23, received a total of eight vaccinations. Most had both radiotherapy and temozolomide beforehand; others had only one.

In regard to this clone: Its antigen remains unknown.

Time point in this sample: week 11, during vaccination. Mutant IDH1 20-mer peptide, at 300 ug, made up each vaccine dose, with topical imiquimod. Using immunoSEQ multiplex PCR, the repertoire was profiled, and TCRdb retains in-frame clones only, with some absent. Counted here are 110,000 or so clones, almost 90% occurring once; the ten biggest clones make up around 0.6%. CDR1 and CDR2 from the germline V gene are SNHLY and FYNNEI. The CDR3 runs 13 residues. V dropped 4 bases and J dropped 7 bases, with 13 bases sitting between them. This TCR was recovered from a woman in her forties or fifties with glioma. The sample was PBMCs, taken from a glioma patient whose treatment included an IDH1 peptide vaccine. V usage is TRBV2 and J usage is TRBJ1-1; D uncertain. CDR3 nucleotides: TGTGCCAGCAGTGCTTTGGGAGGAGGTGAAGCTTTCTTT. Protein sequence: CASSALGGGEAFF.